This T cell receptor (beta chain) was documented in a study of cytomegalovirus exposure and HLA in healthy donors. The overall study: The platform used for the roughly 130 validation repertoires matched that of the approximately 640 first-cohort repertoires, a later analysis reported. The study's findings and limits: Most observed TCR sequences were rare, whereas some public TCRs were detected in many donors. Reports showed the classifier diagnosing cytomegalovirus status with high specificity and sensitivity.

Germline values: CDR1 MNHNS, CDR2 SASEGT. J was trimmed by 0 bases and V by 6 bases; bases with no gene match: 3. The CDR3 has 15 amino acids. With respect to this clone: Antigen: not known.

Profiled with immunoSEQ multiplex PCR; TCRdb holds only in-frame clones, not every one. The sample records about 160,000 clones, about nine tenths being singletons. The chain recombines TRBV6-1 with TRBJ2-1, with TRBD2 matching 9 bases. Sequences were obtained from PBMCs. This TCR derives from a young man in good health and CMV-seropositive. The chain's CDR3 is CASSLSGSSYNEQFF. The CDR3 DNA reads TGTGCCAGCAGCCTTAGCGGGAGCTCCTACAATGAGCAGTTCTTC.